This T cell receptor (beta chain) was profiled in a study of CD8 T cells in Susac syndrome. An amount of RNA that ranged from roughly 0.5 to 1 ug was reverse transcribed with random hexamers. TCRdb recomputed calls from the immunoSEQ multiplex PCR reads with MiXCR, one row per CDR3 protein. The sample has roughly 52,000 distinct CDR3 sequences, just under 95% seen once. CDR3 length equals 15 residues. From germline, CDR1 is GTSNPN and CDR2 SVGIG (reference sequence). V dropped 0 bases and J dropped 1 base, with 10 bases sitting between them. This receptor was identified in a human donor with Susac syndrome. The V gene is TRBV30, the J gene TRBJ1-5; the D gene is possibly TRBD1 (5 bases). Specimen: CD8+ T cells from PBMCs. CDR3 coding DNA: TGTGCCTGGAGTGTAGGGGACTTAAGCAATCAGCCCCAGCATTTT. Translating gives CAWSVGDLSNQPQHF.